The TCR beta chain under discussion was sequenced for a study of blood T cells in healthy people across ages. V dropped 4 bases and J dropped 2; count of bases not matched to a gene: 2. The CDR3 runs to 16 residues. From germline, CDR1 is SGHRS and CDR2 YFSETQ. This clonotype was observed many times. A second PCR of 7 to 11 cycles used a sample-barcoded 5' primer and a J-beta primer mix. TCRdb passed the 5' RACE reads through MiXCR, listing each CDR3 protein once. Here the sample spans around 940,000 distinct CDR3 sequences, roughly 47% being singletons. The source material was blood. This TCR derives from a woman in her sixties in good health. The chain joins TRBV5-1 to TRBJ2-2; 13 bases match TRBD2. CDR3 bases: TGCGCCAGCAGCCCGGGACTAGCGGGAAACACCGGGGAGCTGTTTTTT. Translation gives CASSPGLAGNTGELFF.